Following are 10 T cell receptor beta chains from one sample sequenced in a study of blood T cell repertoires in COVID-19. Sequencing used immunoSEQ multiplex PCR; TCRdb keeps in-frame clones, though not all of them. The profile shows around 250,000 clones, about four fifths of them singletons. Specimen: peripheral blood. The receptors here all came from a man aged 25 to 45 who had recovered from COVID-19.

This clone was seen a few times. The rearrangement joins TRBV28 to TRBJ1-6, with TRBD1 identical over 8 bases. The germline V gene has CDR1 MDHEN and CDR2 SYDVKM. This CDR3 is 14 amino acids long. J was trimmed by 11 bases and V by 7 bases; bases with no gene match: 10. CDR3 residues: CASMTGARSPPLHF. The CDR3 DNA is TGTGCCAGCATGACAGGGGCTCGATCTCCACCCCTCCACTTT.

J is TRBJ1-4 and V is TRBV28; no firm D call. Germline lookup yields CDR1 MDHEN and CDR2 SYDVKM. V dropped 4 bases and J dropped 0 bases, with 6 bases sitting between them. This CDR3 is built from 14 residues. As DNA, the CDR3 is TGTGCCAGCAGTTCCCAGGCAACTAATGAAAAACTGTTTTTT. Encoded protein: CASSSQATNEKLFF.

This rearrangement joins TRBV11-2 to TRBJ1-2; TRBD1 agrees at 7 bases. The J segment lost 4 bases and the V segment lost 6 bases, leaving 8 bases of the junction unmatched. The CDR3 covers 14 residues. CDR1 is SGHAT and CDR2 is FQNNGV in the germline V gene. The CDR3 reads CASRVAGTAYGYTF. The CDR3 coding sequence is TGTGCCAGCAGGGTAGCCGGGACAGCCTATGGCTACACCTTC.

The CDR3: CASSLNRANYGYTF. CDR3 bases: TGTGCCAGCAGCCTAAACAGGGCTAACTATGGCTACACCTTC. The V and J genes are TRBV6-5 and TRBJ1-2; a weak D match, TRBD1 (6 bases). From germline, CDR1 is MNHEY and CDR2 SVGAGI. Trimming took 6 bases from V and 0 from J, leaving 11 bases between them. This CDR3 is 14 amino acids long.

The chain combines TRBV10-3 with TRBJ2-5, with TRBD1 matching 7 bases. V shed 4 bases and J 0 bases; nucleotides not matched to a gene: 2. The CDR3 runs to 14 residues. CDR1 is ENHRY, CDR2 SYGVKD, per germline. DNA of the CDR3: TGTGCCATCAGTGCCGGGACAGACCAAGAGACCCAGTACTTC. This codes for CAISAGTDQETQYF.

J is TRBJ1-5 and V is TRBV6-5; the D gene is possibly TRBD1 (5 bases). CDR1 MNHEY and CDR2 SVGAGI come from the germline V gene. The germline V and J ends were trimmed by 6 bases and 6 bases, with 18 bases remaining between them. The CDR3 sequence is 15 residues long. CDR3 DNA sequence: TGTGCCAGCAGGCCGGCGGGGGGTTGGGGTCAGCCCCAGCATTTT. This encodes CASRPAGGWGQPQHF.

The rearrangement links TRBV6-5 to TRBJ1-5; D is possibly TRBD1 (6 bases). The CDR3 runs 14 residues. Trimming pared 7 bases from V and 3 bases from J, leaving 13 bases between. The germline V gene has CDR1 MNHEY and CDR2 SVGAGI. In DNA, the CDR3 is TGTGCCAGCACGCCGCAGGGGTCCAATCAGCCCCAGCATTTT. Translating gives CASTPQGSNQPQHF.

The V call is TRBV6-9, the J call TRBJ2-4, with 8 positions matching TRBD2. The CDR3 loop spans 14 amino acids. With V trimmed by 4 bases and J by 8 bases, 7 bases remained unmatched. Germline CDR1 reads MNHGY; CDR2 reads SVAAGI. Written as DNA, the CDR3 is TGTGCCAGCAGTTTACGGGGGGGCGGTCACATTCAGTACTTC. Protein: CASSLRGGGHIQYF.

CDR3 DNA: TGTGCCAGCCGACTAGCGGGGGGAAACAATGAGCAGTTCTTC. As protein: CASRLAGGNNEQFF. The chain combines TRBV28 with TRBJ2-1, with 13 bases matching TRBD2. The CDR3 runs to 14 residues. V trimming: 8 bases; J trimming: 5 bases; junction bases outside the gene matches: 3. Germline CDR1 reads MDHEN; CDR2 reads SYDVKM.

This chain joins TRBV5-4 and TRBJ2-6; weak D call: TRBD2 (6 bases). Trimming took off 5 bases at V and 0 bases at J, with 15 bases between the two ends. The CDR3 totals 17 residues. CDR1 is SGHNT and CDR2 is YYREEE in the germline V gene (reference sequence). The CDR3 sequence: CASRYGGIPSGANVLTF. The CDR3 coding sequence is TGTGCCAGCAGATACGGGGGTATCCCCTCTGGGGCCAACGTCCTGACTTTC.